The 20 T cell receptor beta chains in this list originate from one sample, sequenced in a study of shared clonotypes between healthy human individuals. Libraries were prepared by immunoSEQ multiplex PCR; TCRdb keeps only in-frame clonotypes and omits some of them. The sample shows 550,000 to 700,000 clones, around four fifths of them seen only once. The sequenced sample consisted of memory CD4+ T cells sorted from blood. The subset was: CD45RA-negative fraction. These receptors came from a woman in her twenties or thirties in good health.

The V gene is TRBV5-1, the J gene TRBJ2-1, with 8 positions matching TRBD2. The CDR3 has 13 amino acids. The germline gives CDR1 SGHRS, CDR2 YFSETQ. Trimming took 4 bases from V and 10 from J; bases not matched to a gene: 7. The CDR3, as DNA: TGCGCCAGCAGCCCGAGGCCTAGCGGGGAGCAGTTCTTC. Translated: CASSPRPSGEQFF.

The rearrangement uses TRBV9 and TRBJ1-1, with a possible D match to TRBD1 (5 bases). The CDR3 runs to 14 residues. V was cut by 2 bases and J by 0 bases, with 8 bases left in between. Germline V lookup: CDR1 SGDLS, CDR2 YYNGEE. The CDR3 loop reads CASSVAGLNTEAFF. The CDR3 DNA is TGTGCCAGCAGCGTGGCGGGGCTGAACACTGAAGCTTTCTTT.

This rearrangement joins TRBV7-9 to TRBJ2-1; 10 bases line up with TRBD2. The germline V gene has CDR1 SEHNR and CDR2 FQNEAQ (reference sequence). There are 15 residues in the CDR3. Germline trimming cut 7 bases from V and 9 bases from J; bases unmatched to any gene: 12. The CDR3 is CASKPGTSAVREQFF. DNA of the CDR3: TGTGCCAGCAAACCCGGGACTAGCGCGGTACGTGAGCAGTTCTTC.

The chain couples TRBV19 to TRBJ1-5; D is unclear. The CDR3 sequence is 14 residues long. V was shortened by 0 bases and J by 6 bases, with 9 bases between the two germline ends. Germline V CDR1 and CDR2: LNHDA, SQIVND (reference sequence). The DNA for the CDR3 is TGTGCCAGTAGTATAGATACCGAAACTCAGCCCCAGCATTTT. It translates to CASSIDTETQPQHF.

Here the CDR3 DNA reads TGCGCCAGCACCCCGACCGGGGACTCGGCCCGGGGAAGCTCCTACGAGCAGTACTTC. Its translation: CASTPTGDSARGSSYEQYF. V gene TRBV5-1 combines with J gene TRBJ2-7; TRBD2 is a possible D gene (6 bases). This CDR3 contains 19 residues. The V gene lost 6 bases and the J gene lost 0 bases, with 28 bases spanning the gap. From germline, CDR1 is SGHRS and CDR2 YFSETQ.

This chain connects TRBV10-2 to TRBJ1-5; 8 bases map to TRBD1. Germline loops: CDR1 WSHSY, CDR2 SAAADI. V shed 7 bases, J shed 6 bases, and the junction held 5 bases outside the gene matches. The CDR3 covers 13 residues. The CDR3 region has the DNA TGCGCCAGCATGGCAGGGGGCACTCAGCCCCAGCATTTT. Its translation: CASMAGGTQPQHF.

The chain is built from TRBV6-5 and TRBJ2-7; 11 bases are a match to TRBD2. The CDR3 runs 14 residues. CDR1 is MNHEY, CDR2 SVGAGI, per germline. After removal of 5 bases from V and 4 bases from J, the junction contained 4 bases not matched to a gene. The CDR3 region has the DNA TGTGCCAGCAGTCGACTAGCGGGATTGTACGAGCAGTACTTC. Protein sequence: CASSRLAGLYEQYF.

The chain couples TRBV27 to TRBJ2-1; TRBD2 matches 9 bases. CDR3 length equals 14 residues. V was pared by 8 bases and J by 4 bases, with 6 bases of the junction left unmatched. Germline CDR1 MNHEY, CDR2 SMNVEV (reference sequence). The DNA of the CDR3 is TGTGCCAGCGTTAGTCTAGCGGGGTACAATGAGCAGTTCTTC. Its translation is CASVSLAGYNEQFF.

The chain carries TRBV30 and TRBJ2-2; 8 bases match TRBD2. CDR1 and CDR2 from the germline V gene are GTSNPN and SVGIG (reference sequence). Trimming cost V 8 bases and J 3 bases; bases outside gene matches: 11. This CDR3 is 15 amino acids long. CDR3 sequence reads: CALGERERHTGELFF. CDR3 nucleotide sequence: TGTGCCCTCGGGGAGCGGGAGCGCCACACCGGGGAGCTGTTTTTT.

The V and J genes are TRBV28 and TRBJ2-7; D is uncertain. Germline loops: CDR1 MDHEN, CDR2 SYDVKM. The CDR3 consists of 13 residues. The germline V and J ends were trimmed by 6 bases and 7 bases, with 16 bases remaining between them. The CDR3 sequence: CASRVGTLTEQYF. Here the CDR3 DNA reads TGTGCCAGCAGAGTAGGAACTCTGACGGAGCAGTACTTC. Full variable domain (remainder filled in from reference TRBV28 and TRBJ2-7): DVKVTQSSRYLVKRTGEKVFLECVQDMDHENMFWYRQDPGLGLRLIYFSYDVKMKEKGDIPEGYSVSREKKERFSLILESASTNQTSMYLCASRVGTLTEQYFGPGTRLTVT.

V is TRBV6-5 and J is TRBJ2-3; D is unresolved. Trimming left V 4 bases short and J 4 bases short, with 9 bases between. Germline CDR1 MNHEY, CDR2 SVGAGI. The length of the CDR3 is 13 residues. The CDR3, as DNA: TGTGCCAGCAGTTTTTACCCGGCAGATACGCAGTATTTT. Its protein is CASSFYPADTQYF.

The chain links TRBV7-6 to TRBJ2-5; 8 bases fit TRBD2. The junction had 10 bases not matched to a gene; V was cut back by 2 bases and J by 5 bases. The CDR3 covers 16 residues. The germline CDR1 and CDR2 sequences are SGHVS and FNYEAQ. The CDR3 nucleotides read TGTGCCAGCAGCTTAATTGGTAGCGGGGCACAGGAGACCCAGTACTTC. This gives the protein CASSLIGSGAQETQYF.

This rearrangement joins TRBV25-1 to TRBJ2-5; TRBD1 matches 10 bases. J gave up 4 bases and V 2 bases, and 4 bases lay outside the gene matches. The V gene's germline CDR1 is MGHDK and CDR2 SYGVNS. This CDR3 region has 15 residues. Here the CDR3 reads CASSEGTGATETQYF. Here the CDR3 DNA reads TGTGCCAGCAGTGAAGGGACAGGGGCAACAGAGACCCAGTACTTC.

The gene calls are TRBV19 and TRBJ2-5; TRBD2 aligns across 10 bases. V trimming: 8 bases; J trimming: 5 bases; junction bases outside the gene matches: 11. Germline assignment: CDR1 LNHDA and CDR2 SQIVND (reference sequence). CDR3 length equals 15 residues. The CDR3 loop reads CASSPGLAFGETQYF. CDR3 sequence (DNA): TGTGCCAGTTCCCCGGGACTAGCGTTCGGGGAGACCCAGTACTTC.

This sequence joins TRBV11-2 and TRBJ2-6, with a tentative D call TRBD1 (6 bases). V was pared by 2 bases and J by 1 base, with 15 bases between. The CDR3 has 18 amino acids. Germline-derived CDR1 and CDR2 are SGHAT and FQNNGV. CDR3 residues: CASSLLQGMVSGANVLTF. The CDR3 nucleotides are TGTGCCAGCAGCTTACTACAGGGAATGGTGTCTGGGGCCAACGTCCTGACTTTC. Full variable domain (missing parts from reference TRBV11-2 and TRBJ2-6): EAGVAQSPRYKIIEKRQSVAFWCNPISGHATLYWYQQILGQGPKLLIQFQNNGVVDDSQLPKDRFSAERLKGVDSTLKIQPAKLEDSAVYLCASSLLQGMVSGANVLTFGAGSRLTVL.

V usage is TRBV28 and J usage is TRBJ1-1, with D possibly TRBD1 on 6 matching bases. The V end lost 3 bases, the J end lost 6 bases, and 14 bases lay between the germline ends. In germline, CDR1 is MDHEN, CDR2 SYDVKM. CDR3 length equals 14 residues. The CDR3 sequence is CASSLQGTYAEAFF. CDR3 DNA: TGTGCCAGCAGTTTGCAGGGGACGTACGCTGAAGCTTTCTTT.

The CDR3 reads CASSSWDRGLGNTIYF. CDR3 in DNA: TGTGCCAGCAGCAGCTGGGACAGGGGGCTTGGAAACACCATATATTTT. The J gene is TRBJ1-3, the V gene TRBV11-2; the match to TRBD1 covers 12 bases. The CDR3 extends over 16 amino acids. CDR1 is SGHAT and CDR2 is FQNNGV in the germline V gene. Unmatched junction bases numbered 5, after V lost 5 bases and J lost 3 bases.

The CDR3 coding sequence is TGTGCCAGCAGTGACAGGGGCACTGGAAACACCATATATTTT. It translates to CASSDRGTGNTIYF. This rearrangement joins TRBV6-1 to TRBJ1-3, with D perhaps matching TRBD1 (6 bases). Trimming removed 3 bases from V and 2 bases from J, with 8 bases in between. Germline V CDR1 and CDR2: MNHNS, SASEGT. The CDR3 spans 14 residues.

The V gene is TRBV7-2, the J gene TRBJ2-7; TRBD2 agrees at 13 bases. Trimming at V came to 2 bases and at J to 3 bases, leaving 1 base not matched to a gene. Germline V lookup: CDR1 SGHTA, CDR2 FQGNSA. CDR3 length: 15 residues. The CDR3: CASSLRLAGGYEQYF. CDR3 DNA: TGTGCCAGCAGCTTAAGACTAGCGGGAGGCTACGAGCAGTACTTC.

The CDR3 coding sequence is TGTGCCAGCAGTGAAGCCCCAGCAATCTCCTACGAGCAGTACTTC. Protein: CASSEAPAISYEQYF. V usage is TRBV2 and J usage is TRBJ2-7; unclear D gene. V shed 0 bases and J shed 0 bases, with 9 bases lying between them. The length of the CDR3 is 15 residues. The V gene's germline CDR1 is SNHLY and CDR2 FYNNEI.